A selection of T cell receptor beta chains follows, all from one sample in a study of graft-versus-host responses after intestinal transplantation. Produced via immunoSEQ multiplex PCR; TCRdb's table is partial and in-frame only. The sample has approximately 25,000 clones; over 85% are singletons. This material consisted of PBMCs, taken 18 days after transplant. The origin of the receptors is a human patient who received an intestinal transplant, so some T cells may come from the graft donor. The CDR3 runs from the conserved cysteine through the conserved F or W. Each record gives: D gene, clone size, V gene, J gene, CDR3 protein, CDR3 DNA. D genes are given only for firm matches. Clone size is stated in some rows and not others, as once, few, many or a class when expanded.

D: .; size: .; V: TRBV10-1; J: TRBJ2-3; CDR3: CASRKGGTDTQYF; DNA: TGCGCCAGCCGGAAAGGTGGTACAGATACGCAGTATTTT
D: .; size: .; V: TRBV6-5; J: TRBJ2-2; CDR3: CASSYSAGGELFF; DNA: TGTGCCAGCAGTTACTCGGCGGGCGGGGAGCTGTTTTTT
D: .; size: .; V: TRBV19; J: TRBJ1-3; CDR3: CASSIDLGSGNTIYF; DNA: TGTGCCAGTAGTATAGATCTGGGGTCTGGAAACACCATATATTTT
D: TRBD2; size: .; V: TRBV7-6; J: TRBJ2-7; CDR3: CASSLAVRTSSYEQYF; DNA: TGTGCCAGCAGCTTAGCGGTCCGGACTAGCTCCTACGAGCAGTACTTC
D: .; size: .; V: TRBV9; J: TRBJ2-7; CDR3: CASSAATRTYEQYF; DNA: TGTGCCAGCAGCGCAGCGACTAGGACCTACGAGCAGTACTTC
D: TRBD1; size: .; V: TRBV2; J: TRBJ2-7; CDR3: CASNLVSGQGAEQYF; DNA: TGTGCCAGCAACCTCGTATCGGGACAGGGGGCCGAGCAGTACTTC
D: .; size: few; V: TRBV7-9; J: TRBJ2-2; CDR3: CASGANGELFF; DNA: TGTGCCAGCGGGGCTAACGGGGAGCTGTTTTTT
D: .; size: .; V: TRBV13; J: TRBJ1-5; CDR3: CASSRGRGAGNQPQHF; DNA: TGTGCCAGCAGCCGTGGGCGGGGGGCAGGCAATCAGCCCCAGCATTTT
D: .; size: .; V: TRBV7-9; J: TRBJ1-1; CDR3: CASSLMTNTEAFF; DNA: TGTGCCAGCAGCTTGATGACGAACACTGAAGCTTTCTTT
D: .; size: .; V: TRBV27; J: TRBJ1-1; CDR3: CASSLGENTEAFF; DNA: TGTGCCAGCAGTTTAGGAGAGAACACTGAAGCTTTCTTT
D: .; size: .; V: TRBV29-1; J: TRBJ1-1; CDR3: CSVSLRQWLNTEAFF; DNA: TGCAGCGTTTCGTTGCGGCAGTGGCTGAACACTGAAGCTTTCTTT
D: .; size: .; V: TRBV10-3; J: TRBJ1-2; CDR3: CAISEEGFDYGYTF; DNA: TGTGCCATCAGTGAGGAGGGGTTTGACTATGGCTACACCTTC
D: .; size: .; V: TRBV11-3; J: TRBJ2-1; CDR3: CASSLNVIGSQFF; DNA: TGTGCCAGCAGCTTAAACGTTATCGGCTCGCAGTTCTTC
D: .; size: .; V: TRBV13; J: TRBJ1-1; CDR3: CASSVNRAENTEVFF; DNA: TGTGCCAGCAGCGTAAACAGGGCCGAGAACACTGAAGTTTTCTTT
D: .; size: .; V: TRBV5-5; J: TRBJ2-5; CDR3: CASSSPPRETQYF; DNA: TGTGCCAGCAGCTCCCCACCGCGGGAGACCCAGTACTTC
D: .; size: .; V: TRBV5-1; J: TRBJ2-2; CDR3: CASSLALPGTANTGELFF; DNA: TGCGCCAGCAGCTTGGCCCTCCCAGGTACCGCGAACACCGGGGAGCTGTTTTTT
D: .; size: once; V: TRBV6-6; J: TRBJ2-1; CDR3: CASRPLGTDNEQFF; DNA: TGTGCCAGCAGACCCCTTGGGACCGACAATGAGCAGTTCTTC
D: .; size: .; V: TRBV7-6; J: TRBJ2-1; CDR3: CASSSGGIRGYNEQFF; DNA: TGTGCCAGCAGCTCCGGCGGGATACGGGGGTACAATGAGCAGTTCTTC
D: .; size: .; V: TRBV27; J: TRBJ1-5; CDR3: CASSLGANQPQHF; DNA: TGTGCCAGCAGTTTAGGAGCGAATCAGCCCCAGCATTTT
D: .; size: .; V: TRBV4-1; J: TRBJ2-7; CDR3: CASSQDGGYEQYF; DNA: TGCGCCAGCAGCCAAGATGGGGGGTACGAGCAGTACTTC
D: TRBD1; size: .; V: TRBV15; J: TRBJ1-1; CDR3: CATSKGQGGQNTEAFF; DNA: TGTGCCACCAGCAAGGGACAGGGAGGACAAAACACTGAAGCTTTCTTT
D: .; size: .; V: TRBV27; J: TRBJ2-6; CDR3: CASRQLGTGTNVLTF; DNA: TGTGCCAGCAGGCAACTGGGGACTGGGACCAACGTCCTGACTTTC
D: .; size: .; V: TRBV6-4; J: TRBJ1-3; CDR3: CARNTVSGNTIYF; DNA: TGTGCCAGGAATACAGTATCTGGAAACACCATATATTTT
D: TRBD1; size: .; V: TRBV12-5; J: TRBJ1-1; CDR3: CASTTEQGAQGKAFF; DNA: TGTGCTAGTACAACCGAACAGGGGGCGCAAGGAAAAGCTTTCTTT
D: .; size: .; V: TRBV5-1; J: TRBJ2-1; CDR3: CASSPILDPLNEQFF; DNA: TGCGCCAGCAGCCCAATACTAGATCCGCTTAATGAGCAGTTCTTC
D: TRBD2; size: .; V: TRBV5-4; J: TRBJ2-5; CDR3: CASSLKSGGVEETQYF; DNA: TGTGCCAGCAGCTTAAAAAGCGGGGGGGTAGAAGAGACCCAGTACTTC
D: .; size: .; V: TRBV7-2; J: TRBJ1-3; CDR3: CASSPTGSGNTIYF; DNA: TGTGCCAGCAGCCCCACGGGCTCTGGAAACACCATATATTTT
D: .; size: .; V: TRBV7-9; J: TRBJ1-2; CDR3: CAGYGTSYGYTF; DNA: TGTGCCGGATACGGGACATCCTATGGCTACACCTTC
D: .; size: .; V: TRBV10-2; J: TRBJ2-7; CDR3: CATGVGELYEQYF; DNA: TGCGCCACCGGCGTAGGGGAGCTCTACGAGCAGTACTTC
D: .; size: .; V: TRBV21-1; J: TRBJ1-3; CDR3: CASSKNWGDSSGNTIYF; DNA: TGTGCCAGCAGCAAAAATTGGGGCGATTCCTCTGGAAACACCATATATTTT
D: .; size: .; V: TRBV5-1; J: TRBJ2-7; CDR3: CASSLATGNSHEQYF; DNA: TGCGCCAGCAGCTTGGCCACAGGGAATTCCCACGAGCAGTACTTC
D: .; size: once; V: TRBV4-1; J: TRBJ2-1; CDR3: CASSQDVGGWREQFF; DNA: TGCGCCAGCAGCCAAGATGTGGGCGGTTGGCGTGAGCAGTTCTTC
D: TRBD2; size: .; V: TRBV7-9; J: TRBJ2-1; CDR3: CASIASGSLSLDEQFF; DNA: TGTGCCAGCATCGCTAGCGGGTCGTTATCTCTTGATGAGCAGTTCTTC
D: .; size: .; V: TRBV5-4; J: TRBJ1-2; CDR3: CASSLDYQSYNYGYTF; DNA: TGTGCCAGCAGCTTGGATTACCAGAGCTATAACTATGGCTACACCTTC
D: .; size: .; V: TRBV6-5; J: TRBJ1-1; CDR3: CASSSGPNTEAFF; DNA: TGTGCCAGCAGCTCGGGACCGAACACTGAAGCTTTCTTT
D: .; size: .; V: TRBV6-1; J: TRBJ2-1; CDR3: CASRSYNEQFF; DNA: TGTGCCAGCAGGAGTTACAATGAGCAGTTCTTC
D: .; size: .; V: TRBV2; J: TRBJ1-1; CDR3: CASTINRGGTEAFF; DNA: TGTGCCAGCACTATCAACAGAGGGGGGACTGAAGCTTTCTTT
D: .; size: .; V: TRBV4-1; J: TRBJ1-1; CDR3: CASSQARSWGSTEAFF; DNA: TGCGCCAGCAGCCAAGCCAGGTCATGGGGGAGCACTGAAGCTTTCTTT
D: TRBD2; size: once; V: TRBV6-6; J: TRBJ2-1; CDR3: CASSSGGNEQFF; DNA: TGTGCCAGCTCTAGCGGGGGGAATGAGCAGTTCTTC
D: TRBD1; size: .; V: TRBV11-3; J: TRBJ2-7; CDR3: CASSSGQGIRYEQYF; DNA: TGTGCCAGCAGCTCCGGACAGGGGATAAGGTACGAGCAGTACTTC
D: TRBD1; size: .; V: TRBV4-1; J: TRBJ1-2; CDR3: CASSPGQGAVGYTF; DNA: TGCGCCAGTTCCCCGGGACAGGGGGCTGTTGGCTACACCTTC
D: .; size: .; V: TRBV4-1; J: TRBJ2-5; CDR3: CASSAELGQETQYF; DNA: TGCGCCAGCAGCGCGGAGTTAGGCCAAGAGACCCAGTACTTC
D: .; size: .; V: TRBV30; J: TRBJ2-1; CDR3: CAWIQGGSYNEQFF; DNA: TGTGCCTGGATCCAGGGGGGCTCCTACAATGAGCAGTTCTTC
D: .; size: few; V: TRBV7-9; J: TRBJ2-7; CDR3: CASSPKDSDEQYF; DNA: TGTGCCAGCAGTCCAAAAGACAGCGACGAGCAGTACTTC
D: .; size: .; V: TRBV11-2; J: TRBJ1-4; CDR3: CASSLGRINEKLFF; DNA: TGTGCCAGCAGCTTAGGGCGGATTAATGAAAAACTGTTTTTT
D: TRBD2; size: .; V: TRBV4-1; J: TRBJ2-1; CDR3: CASSQGSVPTSGNEQFF; DNA: TGCGCCAGCAGCCAAGGAAGTGTCCCGACTAGCGGAAATGAGCAGTTCTTC
D: TRBD1; size: .; V: TRBV6-5; J: TRBJ2-5; CDR3: CASSHLGQYQETQYF; DNA: TGTGCCAGCAGTCACCTGGGACAGTACCAAGAGACCCAGTACTTC